The source of this T cell receptor (beta chain) is a study of PD-L1 blockade in urothelial cancer. Across the study: Previous chemotherapy exposure amounted to 0 to 3 regimens for patients. Reported median T cell count for blood samples was around 150,000.

Trimming removed 11 bases from V and 1 base from J; junction bases left unmatched: 7. This CDR3 spans 14 amino acids. Germline CDR1 reads ENHRY; CDR2 reads SYGVKD. Study-wide results and limits: TCR clonality was measured in pretreatment peripheral blood. Clonality below the median predicted better survival.

Time point defined: pretreatment peripheral blood. Worth noting for this clone: Antigen: not known.

The templates were synthetic TCR analogs, and they were spiked into each PCR. TCRdb's copy holds only in-frame clones and misses some; the assay was immunoSEQ multiplex PCR. Among tens of thousands of clones listed, 80% to 90% were seen once. The chain employs TRBV10-3 and TRBJ2-3; 9 bases align to TRBD2. The sequence came from a man aged 65-85 years with urothelial cancer. The sequencing here drew on PBMCs, taken around atezolizumab (anti-PD-L1) treatment. This CDR3 is CAALAGTGTDTQYF. The DNA of the CDR3 is TGTGCCGCTCTAGCGGGAACGGGCACAGATACGCAGTATTTT.